This T cell receptor beta chain emerged from a study of blood T cell repertoires in COVID-19. Study summary: Nucleic acid was either cDNA or gDNA, and it came from T cells, B-cell-depleted T cells, or PBMCs.

In the original processing: Amplification of reference gene primers provided the estimated nucleated cell counts. Libraries were prepared by immunoSEQ multiplex PCR; TCRdb keeps only in-frame clonotypes and omits some of them. That table furnishes V, J and clone size, whereas the DNA furnished D and trimming. The sample has tens of thousands of clones, around 80% seen once; the top ten hold about 7%. The CDR3 runs 14 residues. Germline CDR1 reads LNHDA; CDR2 reads SQIVND (reference sequence). The V and J ends lost 6 bases and 6 bases, in that order; junction bases with no gene match: 8. The sequenced material came from peripheral blood. The V gene is TRBV19, the J gene TRBJ1-1, with 9 bases identical to TRBD1. The receptor's source is a man in his fifties or sixties with active or convalescent COVID-19. The CDR3 coding sequence is TGTGCCAGTAGAACCACAGGGGGCGAGGCTGAAGCTTTCTTT. It specifies CASRTTGGEAEAFF.